The 26 T cell receptor beta chains below were found in one sample sequenced in a study of shared clonotypes between healthy human individuals. Data came from immunoSEQ multiplex PCR; TCRdb stores just in-frame clones and leaves some out. The sample includes around 700,000 clones, approximately 73% of them seen just once. Material: memory CD4+ T cells sorted from blood. Subset here: CD45RA-negative fraction. These TCRs come from a woman aged 25 to 39 in good health.

This chain uses TRBV28 with TRBJ2-7; D gene ambiguous. CDR1 is MDHEN, CDR2 SYDVKM, per germline. Trimming pared 2 bases from V and 6 bases from J, leaving 11 bases between. CDR3 length: 13 residues. The CDR3 DNA follows: TGTGCCAGCAGTTTAGCCCTCGACCCCGAGCAGTACTTC. As protein: CASSLALDPEQYF.

As to this clone: One base away lies a much larger clone, so this may be a sequencing read error. This rearrangement joins TRBV5-4 to TRBJ2-5, with D perhaps matching TRBD1 (5 bases). V was clipped by 4 bases and J by 1 base, with 8 bases between them. The CDR3 runs 13 residues. Germline V CDR1 and CDR2: SGHNT, YYREEE (reference sequence). This chain's CDR3 is CASSQDSQETQYF. CDR3 DNA sequence: TGTGCCAGCAGCCAAGACAGCCAAGAGACCCAGTACTTC. The variable domain in full, completed from reference TRBV5-4 and TRBJ2-5, reads ETGVTQSPTHLIKTRGQQVTLRCSSQSGHNTVSWYQQALGQGPQFIFQYYREEENGRGNFPPRFSGLQFPNYSSELNVNALELDDSALYLCASSQDSQETQYFGPGTRLLVL.

The CDR3 nucleotides are TGTGCCAGCAGCTCAGGTTTTGAGCAGTACTTC. Its protein product is CASSSGFEQYF. This chain uses TRBV7-9 with TRBJ2-7; D is undetermined. V dropped 4 bases and J dropped 7 bases, with 8 bases sitting between them. CDR1 is SEHNR, CDR2 FQNEAQ, per germline (reference sequence). The CDR3 covers 11 residues.

The chain carries TRBV29-1 and TRBJ2-2, with D possibly TRBD1 on 5 matching bases. Germline CDR1 SQVTM, CDR2 ANQGSEA. V dropped 6 bases and J dropped 8 bases, with 16 bases sitting between them. The CDR3 extends over 13 amino acids. Written as DNA, the CDR3 is TGCAGCGTGCCCCAGGGTCACTTAGGGGAGCTGTTTTTT. Amino acid sequence: CSVPQGHLGELFF.

CDR3 nucleotide sequence: TGCGCCAGCAGCTTGCCAGGGCGAAACACCATATATTTT. Amino acids: CASSLPGRNTIYF. This chain uses TRBV5-1 with TRBJ1-3, with D possibly TRBD1 on 5 matching bases. Trimming shortened V by 1 base and J by 5 bases, and 7 bases separated the two germline ends. Germline V lookup: CDR1 SGHRS, CDR2 YFSETQ. The CDR3 length is 13 residues.

The chain combines TRBV7-3 with TRBJ2-5; 9 bases line up with TRBD2. In germline, CDR1 is SGHTA, CDR2 FQGTGA. Trimming cost V 5 bases and J 5 bases; bases outside gene matches: 6. This CDR3 contains 14 residues. The CDR3 bases are TGTGCCAGCAGCCCCACTGCGGGGGGGGAGACCCAGTACTTC. It is translated as CASSPTAGGETQYF. Filled out from reference TRBV7-3 and TRBJ2-5, the complete variable domain reads GAGVSQTPSNKVTEKGKYVELRCDPISGHTALYWYRQSLGQGPEFLIYFQGTGAADDSGLPNDRFFAVRPEGSVSTLKIQRTERGDSAVYLCASSPTAGGETQYFGPGTRLLVL.

This clone was detected only once. V and J are TRBV5-1 and TRBJ2-1; 10 bases are a match to TRBD1. CDR1 and CDR2 from the germline V gene are SGHRS and YFSETQ. This CDR3 has 14 amino acids. V lost 5 bases, J lost 4 bases, and 3 bases stayed unmatched. The CDR3 bases are TGCGCCAGCAGGCAGGGACAGGGGTACAATGAGCAGTTCTTC. It encodes CASRQGQGYNEQFF.

The chain has TRBV7-2 and TRBJ2-1, with 11 bases identical to TRBD2. This CDR3 spans 13 amino acids. The V segment lost 5 bases and the J segment 12 bases; nucleotides outside the gene matches: 6. The V gene's germline CDR1 is SGHTA and CDR2 FQGNSA. The CDR3 spells CASSEGSGRAQFF. CDR3 DNA sequence: TGTGCCAGCAGCGAGGGTAGCGGGAGGGCGCAGTTCTTC.

The sample holds a few counts of this clone. The genes are TRBV5-8 and TRBJ1-5, with a tentative D call TRBD1 (5 bases). Germline V CDR1 and CDR2: SGHTS, YDEGEE. The V gene lost 0 bases and the J gene lost 0 bases, with 13 bases spanning the gap. The CDR3 consists of 17 residues. CDR3 in amino acids: CASSLAGWGSSNQPQHF. CDR3 sequence (DNA): TGTGCCAGCAGCTTGGCAGGGTGGGGCAGTAGCAATCAGCCCCAGCATTTT.

The rearrangement uses TRBV19 and TRBJ1-2; D is undetermined. V was clipped by 3 bases and J by 5 bases, with 16 bases between them. The CDR3 totals 15 residues. The germline V gene has CDR1 LNHDA and CDR2 SQIVND (reference sequence). The DNA of the CDR3 is TGTGCCAGTAGTATTCTCGGGGAGGTGTGGTATGGCTACACCTTC. It specifies CASSILGEVWYGYTF. The full variable domain, rest sourced from reference TRBV19 and TRBJ1-2, is DGGITQSPKYLFRKEGQNVTLSCEQNLNHDAMYWYRQDPGQGLRLIYYSQIVNDFQKGDIAEGYSVSREKKESFPLTVTSAQKNPTAFYLCASSILGEVWYGYTFGSGTRLTVV.

This clone showed up many times. The rearrangement links TRBV7-9 to TRBJ2-3, with a possible D match to TRBD1 (5 bases). Germline CDR1 and CDR2: SEHNR and FQNEAQ (reference sequence). Trimming took 5 bases from V and 3 from J, leaving 18 bases between them. This CDR3 is 16 amino acids long. CDR3 protein: CASSTSGSFRTDTQYF. In DNA form, the CDR3 reads TGTGCCAGCAGCACCTCAGGGTCTTTTCGTACAGATACGCAGTATTTT.

The chain is built from TRBV29-1 and TRBJ2-2, with 8 bases that match TRBD2. There are 15 residues in the CDR3. Germline CDR1 SQVTM, CDR2 ANQGSEA. V shed 6 bases and J 0 bases; nucleotides not matched to a gene: 6. As DNA, the CDR3 is TGCAGCGTAAGGACTAGCAGGACGAACACCGGGGAGCTGTTTTTT. Protein sequence: CSVRTSRTNTGELFF.

The chain carries TRBV7-2 and TRBJ2-7, with D perhaps assigned TRBD1 or TRBD2 (6 bases each). The V gene lost 8 bases and the J gene lost 4 bases, with 15 bases spanning the gap. This CDR3 contains 13 residues. Per germline, CDR1 SGHTA and CDR2 FQGNSA. The CDR3 region has the DNA TGTGCCAGCGGTACGGGGGCTGATTACGAGCAGTACTTC. Protein: CASGTGADYEQYF.

There are a few counts of this clone. The V gene is TRBV5-1, the J gene TRBJ2-2; 8 nucleotides agree with TRBD2. The CDR3 runs 15 residues. V dropped 2 bases and J dropped 6; count of bases not matched to a gene: 6. Germline CDR1 is SGHRS and CDR2 is YFSETQ. The CDR3, as DNA: TGCGCCAGCAGCTTACCCGGGACTAGTGCCGGGGAGCTGTTTTTT. This translates into CASSLPGTSAGELFF.

The table lists this clone with a few counts. The rearrangement uses TRBV7-8 and TRBJ1-1, with D perhaps matching TRBD1 (6 bases). The CDR3 is 15 amino acids. Germline CDR1 is SGHVS and CDR2 is FQNEAQ. The V and J ends lost 1 base and 4 bases respectively, with 13 bases between them. In DNA form, the CDR3 reads TGTGCCAGCAGCTTAGGGGGGGCGAGGACCACTGAAGCTTTCTTT. It yields the protein CASSLGGARTTEAFF. The full variable domain, in which reference TRBV7-8 and TRBJ1-1 provide the parts outside the CDR3, is GAGVSQSPRYKVAKRGQDVALRCDPISGHVSLFWYQQALGQGPEFLTYFQNEAQLDKSGLPSDRFFAERPEGSVSTLKIQRTQQEDSAVYLCASSLGGARTTEAFFGQGTRLTVV.

In nucleotides, the CDR3 is TGCGCCAGCAGCCAGCAGGGGACCTGGAACGAGCAGTACTTC. The encoded protein is CASSQQGTWNEQYF. The genes are TRBV5-1 and TRBJ2-7; weak D call: TRBD1 (6 bases). CDR3 length: 14 amino acids. Germline assignment: CDR1 SGHRS and CDR2 YFSETQ. The ends were cut back, 4 bases at V and 5 bases at J, with 16 bases in the middle.

The chain couples TRBV10-3 to TRBJ2-5, with 9 bases lining up with TRBD1. CDR3 length: 13 residues. Losses at the gene ends were 6 bases for V and 5 bases for J; bases not matched to a gene: 4. Germline V gene data show CDR1 as ENHRY and CDR2 as SYGVKD. CDR3 residues: CAIRGQGSETQYF. CDR3 nucleotide sequence: TGTGCCATCAGGGGACAGGGAAGCGAGACCCAGTACTTC.

The gene calls are TRBV27 and TRBJ1-5; maybe TRBD1 (5 bases). Germline V gives CDR1 MNHEY, CDR2 SMNVEV (reference sequence). This CDR3 has 12 amino acids. Deletions cut 6 bases from V and 4 bases from J, with 7 bases between. In DNA, the CDR3 is TGTGCCAGCAGGACAGAGAATCAGCCCCAGCATTTT. Its translation: CASRTENQPQHF.

The V gene is TRBV6-6, the J gene TRBJ2-3; D is uncertain. CDR3 length equals 15 residues. V was trimmed by 6 bases and J by 5 bases, leaving 18 bases between them. CDR1 and CDR2 (germline): MNHNY, SVGAGI (reference sequence). CDR3 sequence reads: CASRDPHLSGDTQYF. The CDR3 DNA follows: TGTGCCAGCAGAGACCCGCATCTTTCGGGAGATACGCAGTATTTT.

This chain's CDR3 is CASSIQGLNGYTF. CDR3 nucleotides: TGTGCCAGCAGCATTCAGGGGCTAAATGGCTACACCTTC. This sequence joins TRBV2 and TRBJ1-2; a weak D match, TRBD1 (6 bases). This CDR3 has 13 amino acids. Trimming took 6 bases from V and 6 from J, leaving 14 bases between them. Germline CDR1 and CDR2: SNHLY and FYNNEI.

CDR3 region: CASSYEPSSYNEQFF. The DNA of the CDR3 is TGTGCCAGCAGTTACGAACCGAGCTCCTACAATGAGCAGTTCTTC. This rearrangement joins TRBV6-6 to TRBJ2-1; no clear D gene. CDR1 is MNHNY and CDR2 is SVGAGI in the germline V gene (reference sequence). The length of the CDR3 is 15 residues. V was cut by 2 bases and J by 0 bases, with 8 bases left in between.

This chain uses TRBV5-1 with TRBJ2-3; 7 bases line up with TRBD2. Germline CDR1 reads SGHRS; CDR2 reads YFSETQ. V lost 4 bases and J lost 5; bases outside the gene matches: 7. The CDR3 is 14 residues long. DNA for the CDR3: TGCGCCAGCAGCCCGACGGCTAGCGGAGATACGCAGTATTTT. It translates to CASSPTASGDTQYF.

The V call is TRBV29-1, the J call TRBJ2-3; a weak D match, TRBD1 (5 bases). Germline CDR1 is SQVTM and CDR2 is ANQGSEA. The germline V and J ends were trimmed by 6 bases and 0 bases, with 16 bases remaining between them. This CDR3 contains 15 residues. This CDR3 is CSVITGLGSTDTQYF. The CDR3 DNA reads TGCAGCGTAATAACAGGTCTGGGAAGCACAGATACGCAGTATTTT.

The rearrangement joins TRBV25-1 to TRBJ1-4, with D perhaps TRBD1 (5 bases). Germline V gives CDR1 MGHDK, CDR2 SYGVNS. There are 16 residues in the CDR3. V was cut by 5 bases and J by 0 bases, with 13 bases left in between. DNA of the CDR3: TGTGCCAGCAGTTCCCCGGGGGATGCAACTAATGAAAAACTGTTTTTT. It translates to CASSSPGDATNEKLFF.

This clone has a handful of counts. The chain links TRBV27 to TRBJ1-5; no firm D call. The CDR3 totals 13 residues. The germline V gene has CDR1 MNHEY and CDR2 SMNVEV (reference sequence). V lost 2 bases and J lost 7, with 9 bases in between. CDR3 protein: CASSLKVWQPQHF. CDR3 DNA: TGTGCCAGCAGTTTAAAGGTCTGGCAGCCCCAGCATTTT.

The chain links TRBV10-3 to TRBJ1-2; D may be TRBD1 (6 bases). Trimming pared 6 bases from V and 5 bases from J, leaving 13 bases between. The germline gives CDR1 ENHRY, CDR2 SYGVKD. This CDR3 has 13 amino acids. The DNA for the CDR3 is TGTGCCATCAGCGAAGGGGGGGGTTATGGCTACACCTTC. It specifies CAISEGGGYGYTF.